A selection of T cell receptor beta chains follows, all from one sample in a study of blood T cell repertoires in COVID-19. Clones were read by immunoSEQ multiplex PCR, and TCRdb kept only the in-frame ones, dropping some. Among around 70,000 clones listed, approximately 93% were seen once. Sequencing was done on a sample of peripheral blood. Receptor source: a man aged 45-65 years with COVID-19, enrolled during active disease. The CDR3 runs from the conserved cysteine through the conserved F or W. Fields, in order: J gene, V gene, clone size, D gene, CDR3 DNA, CDR3 protein. The D gene is left open where the match is weak. Size is stated for part of the rows, as once, few or many counts, or as a class when the clone is expanded.

TRBJ1-2	TRBV5-1	NA	TRBD1	TGCGCCAGCAGCTTAAACCGGGACAGGGGGCGATACACCTTC	CASSLNRDRGRYTF
TRBJ2-5	TRBV6-5	once	NA	TGTGCCAGCAGTTCCCGGACTGGGAGGGAGACCCAGTACTTC	CASSSRTGRETQYF
TRBJ2-1	TRBV24-1	NA	TRBD2	TGTGCCACCAGTGATTTCCCTAGCGGGAGGGGGAATGAGCAGTTCTTC	CATSDFPSGRGNEQFF
TRBJ2-2	TRBV19	once	NA	TGTGCCAGTAGTATCGTCGGGAAGGCCCTCACCGGGGAGCTGTTTTTT	CASSIVGKALTGELFF
TRBJ1-1	TRBV11-2	NA	NA	TGTGCCAGCAGCTACGGGGGGCTTGCTTTCTTT	CASSYGGLAFF
TRBJ2-1	TRBV10-1	NA	TRBD2	TGCGCCAGCAGTGAGGGGTTAGCGGGAGAGGGGCCCTACAATGAGCAGTTCTTC	CASSEGLAGEGPYNEQFF
TRBJ2-6	TRBV7-2	NA	TRBD1	TGTGCCAGCAGCCTTTGGGGACAGGGGTACGGGGCCAACGTCCTGACTTTC	CASSLWGQGYGANVLTF
TRBJ2-3	TRBV2	NA	NA	TGTGCCACCACCGGGGGGCTTAAAGATACGCAGTATTTT	CATTGGLKDTQYF
TRBJ2-1	TRBV30	NA	NA	TGTGCCTGGAGTGAGGACAGTAAAATCGATGAGCAGTTCTTC	CAWSEDSKIDEQFF
TRBJ1-1	TRBV19	NA	TRBD1	TGTGCCAGTAGTGACACACAGGGGTGGCACACTGAAGCTTTCTTT	CASSDTQGWHTEAFF
TRBJ2-7	TRBV4-1	NA	TRBD2	TGCGCCAGCAGCCAAGGTATAGCGGGAGTAGCTTACGAGCAGTACTTC	CASSQGIAGVAYEQYF
TRBJ2-3	TRBV7-3	NA	NA	TGTGCCAGCAGGCCTAAAGCAGATACGCAGTATTTT	CASRPKADTQYF
TRBJ2-1	TRBV5-6	NA	TRBD1	TGTGCCAGCAGCCTCGGGACAGGTAGCTACAATGAGCAGTTCTTC	CASSLGTGSYNEQFF
TRBJ2-2	TRBV27	NA	NA	TGTGCCACCGGGGTTCCGACGAACACCGGGGAGCTGTTTTTT	CATGVPTNTGELFF
TRBJ2-7	TRBV28	NA	NA	TGTGCCAGCAGTTTGGGGCAGAGCTTCGTCGAGCAGTACTTC	CASSLGQSFVEQYF
TRBJ2-7	TRBV15	NA	NA	TGTGCCACCAGCAGAGGCGGGGCAACCTACGAGCAGTACTTC	CATSRGGATYEQYF
TRBJ1-1	TRBV19	NA	TRBD1	TGTGCCAGTAGTGTTGAATGGGACAGAGAAGCTTTCTTT	CASSVEWDREAFF
TRBJ2-1	TRBV19	NA	TRBD1	TGTGCCAGTAGTTCGGGACAGCCTAGGGATGAGCAGTTCTTC	CASSSGQPRDEQFF
TRBJ2-2	TRBV6-2/TRBV6-3	once	NA	TGTGCCAGCAGTTATCCGTCTACCAACACCGGGGAGCTGTTTTTT	CASSYPSTNTGELFF
TRBJ2-7	TRBV10-3	NA	TRBD2	TGTGCCATCTCTTGGGAGGGCCAGCACGAGCAGTACTTC	CAISWEGQHEQYF
TRBJ2-7	TRBV5-4	NA	TRBD1	TGTGCCAGCAGCGCGACAGGGTTCGACGAGCAGTACTTC	CASSATGFDEQYF
TRBJ2-3	TRBV3-1/TRBV3-2	NA	NA	TGTGCCAGCAGCTTACTAGCCGATACGCAGTATTTT	CASSLLADTQYF
TRBJ1-5	TRBV28	NA	TRBD1	TGTGCCAGCAGTTCGGGACAGCTCGATCAGCCCCAGCATTTT	CASSSGQLDQPQHF
TRBJ2-3	TRBV28	NA	TRBD2	TGTGCCAGCAGTGGAGGAGGGACTAGTACAGATACGCAGTATTTT	CASSGGGTSTDTQYF
TRBJ2-1	TRBV15	NA	NA	TGTGCCACCAGCAGAGATCCCCCGCTAGCGTCGAGCTCCTACAATGAGCAGTTCTTC	CATSRDPPLASSSYNEQFF
TRBJ2-7	TRBV9	NA	NA	TGTGCCAGCAGCTCCCGCGGGGACCACTACGAGCAGTACTTC	CASSSRGDHYEQYF